What follows are 6 T cell receptor beta chains derived from one specimen sequenced in a study of blood T cell repertoires in COVID-19. Data came from immunoSEQ multiplex PCR; TCRdb stores just in-frame clones and leaves some out. Among some 190,000 clones listed, over 65% were seen once. Sequences were obtained from peripheral blood. The receptors here all came from an older person with COVID-19, enrolled during active disease.

This clone has a handful of counts. The gene calls are TRBV6-5 and TRBJ1-2; D is undetermined. The germline V gene encodes CDR1 MNHEY and CDR2 SVGAGI. The ends were cut back, 6 bases at V and 8 bases at J, with 13 bases in the middle. The CDR3 length is 12 residues. The CDR3 loop reads CASRDTSYGYTF. The CDR3 DNA follows: TGTGCCAGCAGAGACACTTCCTACGGCTACACCTTC.

The V gene is TRBV27, the J gene TRBJ1-2; the D gene is possibly TRBD1 (6 bases). Germline V gene sequence: CDR1 MNHEY, CDR2 SMNVEV (reference sequence). V dropped 4 bases and J dropped 2 bases, with 23 bases sitting between them. The CDR3 contains 18 residues. The CDR3 sequence is CASSSNSHRGGTNYGYTF. CDR3 nucleotide sequence: TGTGCCAGCAGTTCAAACTCCCACCGGGGGGGGACAAACTATGGCTACACCTTC.

The chain uses TRBV7-2 and TRBJ1-3; 7 bases fit TRBD1. The J segment lost 0 bases and the V segment lost 2 bases, leaving 1 base of the junction unmatched. The V gene's germline CDR1 is SGHTA and CDR2 FQGNSA. CDR3 length: 15 amino acids. The CDR3, as DNA: TGTGCCAGCAGCTTATACAGGGGCTCTGGAAACACCATATATTTT. It is translated as CASSLYRGSGNTIYF.

The chain couples TRBV24-1 to TRBJ2-2; 7 nucleotides agree with TRBD1. V shed 9 bases, J shed 7 bases, and the junction held 4 bases outside the gene matches. This CDR3 is built from 12 residues. CDR1 is KGHDR and CDR2 is SFDVKD in the germline V gene. The CDR3 protein is CATGDSGGELFF. The CDR3 nucleotides read TGTGCCACCGGGGACAGTGGCGGGGAGCTGTTTTTT.

The chain carries TRBV3-1 (or the pseudogene TRBV3-2) and TRBJ2-5, with a possible D match to TRBD1 (5 bases). V was trimmed by 0 bases and J by 2 bases, leaving 16 bases between them. Germline CDR1 is LGHDT and CDR2 is YNNKEL (reference sequence). The CDR3 length is 17 residues. Here the CDR3 reads CASSQDSGHGLQETQYF. The CDR3 DNA follows: TGTGCCAGCAGCCAAGATTCCGGACACGGGTTACAAGAGACCCAGTACTTC.

The rearrangement links TRBV5-4 to TRBJ2-2, with D uncertain. Germline CDR1 is SGHNT and CDR2 is YYREEE (reference sequence). The V end lost 1 base, the J end lost 3 bases, and 10 bases lay between the germline ends. This CDR3 is built from 15 residues. CDR3 amino acids: CASSLSQFDTGELFF. The CDR3 DNA follows: TGTGCCAGCAGCTTGTCACAGTTCGACACCGGGGAGCTGTTTTTT.